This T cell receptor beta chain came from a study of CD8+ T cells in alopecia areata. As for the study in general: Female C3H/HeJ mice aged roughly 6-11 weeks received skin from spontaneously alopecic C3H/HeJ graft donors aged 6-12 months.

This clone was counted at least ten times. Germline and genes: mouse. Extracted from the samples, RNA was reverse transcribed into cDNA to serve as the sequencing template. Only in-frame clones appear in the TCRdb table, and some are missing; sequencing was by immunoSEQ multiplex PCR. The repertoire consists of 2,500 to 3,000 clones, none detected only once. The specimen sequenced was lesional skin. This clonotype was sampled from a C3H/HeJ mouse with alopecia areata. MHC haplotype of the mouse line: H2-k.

The sequenced part of the CDR3 DNA is TGTGCCAGCGGTGATGCCTGGGACTGGGGGGACTAT. This codes for CASGDAWDWGDY. Given in full, the CDR3 is CASGDAWDWGDYEQYF. This sequence joins TRBV13-2 and TRBJ2-7; 12 bases agree with TRBD2. The sequence runs out 4 residues before the end of the CDR3; the remainder is reconstructed from the germline J gene. This CDR3 is 16 amino acids long. J lost 3 bases, V lost 0 bases, and 4 bases had no gene match. Germline V gene sequence: CDR1 NNHNN, CDR2 SYGAGS (reference sequence).